This T cell receptor (beta chain) was captured in a study of blood T cell repertoires in COVID-19. Per the germline V gene, CDR1 is SGHRS and CDR2 is YFSETQ. V was clipped by 0 bases and J by 2 bases, with 6 bases between them. The CDR3 has 14 amino acids. Clones were sequenced by immunoSEQ multiplex PCR, and TCRdb holds only the in-frame ones, with some missing. This table has tens of thousands of clones, less than 85% appearing once. Sequenced input: peripheral blood. The chain joins TRBV5-1 to TRBJ1-3, with D unresolved. The clonotype was recovered from a woman over 75 with acute or convalescent COVID-19. The CDR3 loop reads CASSLVPAGNTIYF. For the CDR3, the DNA is TGCGCCAGCAGCTTGGTGCCAGCTGGAAACACCATATATTTT.